What follows are 13 T cell receptor beta chains derived from one specimen sequenced in a study of T cells and Merkel cell carcinoma outcomes (TCRdb year 2020). The method behind the library was the immunoSEQ multiplex PCR assay. The table was pulled from immuneACCESS by TCRdb, which kept in-frame rearrangements only. Such tables lose some clones; where checked, under half of the loss comes from unresolved V genes, and the rest has no known cause. This sample lists about 15,000 clones; 75% to 85% were detected once. Clones ranked in the top ten supply 7% to 9% of the sample. Sequences were obtained from tumor tissue from Merkel cell carcinoma. Source of these receptors: a human donor with Merkel cell carcinoma.

In this sample, this clone turned up a few times. This chain uses TRBV9 with TRBJ1-2; 11 nucleotides match TRBD1. This CDR3 has 14 amino acids. Germline assignment: CDR1 SGDLS and CDR2 YYNGEE. The V segment lost 3 bases and the J segment 7 bases; nucleotides outside the gene matches: 5. DNA of the CDR3: TGTGCCAGCAGCGAGGACAGGGGGCGTTTTGGCTACACCTTC. Translated: CASSEDRGRFGYTF.

The chain employs TRBV6-6 and TRBJ2-2; possibly TRBD2 for D (6 bases). The V gene lost 7 bases and the J gene lost 1 base, with 10 bases spanning the gap. The CDR3 is 14 amino acids. Germline V gives CDR1 MNHNY, CDR2 SVGAGI (reference sequence). CDR3 DNA sequence: TGTGCCAGCACCGGCGGGGTGAACACCGGGGAGCTGTTTTTT. It translates to CASTGGVNTGELFF.

The CDR3 sequence is CASIEGSTDTQYF. The CDR3 region has the DNA TGTGCCAGCATCGAGGGGAGCACAGATACGCAGTATTTT. This chain joins TRBV7-9 and TRBJ2-3, with D perhaps matching TRBD1 or TRBD2 (5 bases each). With 7 bases removed from V and 0 bases from J, the gap between germline ends came to 8 bases. The CDR3 spans 13 residues. From germline, CDR1 is SEHNR and CDR2 FQNEAQ (reference sequence).

V usage is TRBV29-1 and J usage is TRBJ1-2; no reliable D call. Germline-derived CDR1 and CDR2 are SQVTM and ANQGSEA. The CDR3 runs to 11 residues. With 7 bases removed from V and 6 bases from J, the gap between germline ends came to 12 bases. This CDR3 reads CSDQSTDGYTF. The CDR3 region has the DNA TGCAGCGATCAGTCCACGGATGGCTACACCTTC.

This chain uses TRBV10-3 with TRBJ1-1; D call uncertain. Germline-derived CDR1 and CDR2 are ENHRY and SYGVKD. This CDR3 is 12 amino acids long. Trimming left V 7 bases short and J 0 bases short, with 6 bases between. CDR3 protein: CAIKTLNTEAFF. The CDR3 DNA is TGTGCCATCAAGACCTTGAACACTGAAGCTTTCTTT.

The chain has TRBV5-1 and TRBJ1-4, with D unresolved. In germline, CDR1 is SGHRS, CDR2 YFSETQ. The CDR3 is made up of 14 amino acids. V was trimmed by 6 bases and J by 6 bases, leaving 15 bases between them. The DNA for the CDR3 is TGCGCCAGCACCCCACAGCGGATGGATGAAAAACTGTTTTTT. Its protein is CASTPQRMDEKLFF. Full variable domain (outside the CDR3, taken from reference TRBV5-1 and TRBJ1-4): KAGVTQTPRYLIKTRGQQVTLSCSPISGHRSVSWYQQTPGQGLQFLFEYFSETQRNKGNFPGRFSGRQFSNSRSEMNVSTLELGDSALYLCASTPQRMDEKLFFGSGTQLSVL.

The chain combines TRBV4-1 with TRBJ2-5; D gene ambiguous. V was trimmed by 4 bases and J by 0 bases, leaving 15 bases between them. Germline V gene sequence: CDR1 MGHRA, CDR2 YSYEKL. CDR3 size: 16 residues. The CDR3 DNA follows: TGCGCCAGCAGCCGCTCGGTAGCCGGACACCAAGAGACCCAGTACTTC. The encoded protein is CASSRSVAGHQETQYF.

The rearrangement uses TRBV5-1 and TRBJ1-5, with D possibly matching TRBD1 (6 bases). The V gene's germline CDR1 is SGHRS and CDR2 YFSETQ. The CDR3 is made up of 15 amino acids. The V end was cut by 1 base, the J end by 0 bases, with 8 bases between. This CDR3 is CASSLTGYSNQPQHF. CDR3 coding DNA: TGCGCCAGCAGCTTGACAGGGTATAGCAATCAGCCCCAGCATTTT.

This sequence joins TRBV6-1 and TRBJ2-7; D ambiguous. Trimming took 3 bases from V and 4 from J, leaving 10 bases between them. This CDR3 spans 13 amino acids. The germline V gene has CDR1 MNHNS and CDR2 SASEGT. CDR3 bases: TGTGCCAGCAGTGAGCCCGGGTTTTACGAGCAGTACTTC. Amino acid sequence: CASSEPGFYEQYF.

This clone was counted only a few times. This rearrangement joins TRBV5-6 to TRBJ1-1, with D perhaps TRBD1 (5 bases). V gave up 4 bases and J gave up 3 bases, with 10 bases separating them. This CDR3 has 13 residues. Looked up from germline, CDR1 is SGHDT and CDR2 is YYEEEE. The CDR3 sequence: CASSRLRDTEAFF. The CDR3 DNA reads TGTGCCAGCAGCCGACTCAGGGACACTGAAGCTTTCTTT. The full variable domain, rest sourced from reference TRBV5-6 and TRBJ1-1, is DAGVTQSPTHLIKTRGQQVTLRCSPKSGHDTVSWYQQALGQGPQFIFQYYEEEERQRGNFPDRFSGHQFPNYSSELNVNALLLGDSALYLCASSRLRDTEAFFGQGTRLTVV.

V gene TRBV11-2 combines with J gene TRBJ2-5; a possible D gene is TRBD2 (5 bases). CDR1 is SGHAT and CDR2 is FQNNGV in the germline V gene. CDR3 length: 15 amino acids. V lost 3 bases and J lost 2, with 13 bases in between. The CDR3 nucleotides read TGTGCCAGCAGCTTCCTGGACTCCCATCAAGAGACCCAGTACTTC. Its protein product is CASSFLDSHQETQYF.

The V gene is TRBV6-5, the J gene TRBJ1-3; tentatively, D is TRBD1 (5 bases). There are 14 residues in the CDR3. Germline values: CDR1 MNHEY, CDR2 SVGAGI. Trimming removed 11 bases at V and 7 bases at J, with 21 bases between. CDR3 in DNA: TGTGCCGCAGCGGACACAAATTTAGGGAACACCATATATTTT. It is translated as CAAADTNLGNTIYF.

The chain uses TRBV13 and TRBJ2-5; 13 bases are shared with TRBD2. The CDR3 length is 17 residues. The germline V gene has CDR1 PRHDT and CDR2 FYEKMQ (reference sequence). V gave up 5 bases and J gave up 3 bases; unmatched junction bases: 9. For the CDR3, the DNA is TGTGCCAGCAGCCCTAGGGGCGGGACTAGCGGGGAAGAGACCCAGTACTTC. Residues: CASSPRGGTSGEETQYF.